A selection of T cell receptor beta chains follows, all from one sample in a study of blood T cell repertoires in COVID-19. The method was immunoSEQ multiplex PCR; TCRdb's version includes in-frame clones alone and lacks a portion of them. The repertoire has roughly 200,000 clones, just under 90% of them found once; the top ten carry 6.2%. Source material: peripheral blood. The origin of the receptors is a man between 60 and 75 years old who had recovered from COVID-19. Each CDR3 is given with its conserved first and last residue.

J gene	V gene	CDR3 protein
TRBJ1-1	TRBV5-5	CASSFEGYFTEAFF
TRBJ2-1	TRBV2	CASRVRGVYNEQFF
TRBJ2-2	TRBV6-4	CASSYLGQGAMTGELFF
TRBJ2-2	TRBV5-1	CASSLNPTLRGPNTGELFF
TRBJ2-2	TRBV3-1/TRBV3-2	CASSQFTNTGELFF
TRBJ2-1	TRBV7-9	CASRAGTGNPYNEQFF
TRBJ2-1	TRBV7-9	CASRSLTGLAEYNEQFF
TRBJ1-3	TRBV6-5	CASSEFGNTIYF
TRBJ2-7	TRBV6-5	CASRYGQGPYEQYF
TRBJ2-2	TRBV19	CASSISSQNTGELFF
TRBJ2-5	TRBV30	CAGASASQETQYF
TRBJ1-5	TRBV12-3/TRBV12-4	CASSFSGNQPQHF
TRBJ2-7	TRBV18	CASSPYRSDEQYF
TRBJ1-1	TRBV27	CASRRSGGTEAFF
TRBJ1-2	TRBV11-1	CASSFNRGGRSYTF
TRBJ1-1	TRBV7-9	CASSFQGEAPEAFF
TRBJ2-1	TRBV29-1	CSVSGWASGIHRGVINEQFF
TRBJ1-1	TRBV9	CASSRGTGNTEAFF
TRBJ1-1	TRBV18	CASSQAGQGGYTEAFF
TRBJ1-3	TRBV3-1/TRBV3-2	CASRNQGARGNTIYF
TRBJ2-5	TRBV6-5	CASSPRRGETQYF
TRBJ1-2	TRBV5-6	CASSLPFLGRTGSYGGYTF
TRBJ1-1	TRBV14	CASSQRTGGVRAEAFF
TRBJ1-2	TRBV3-1/TRBV3-2	CASSQDVGERDYGYTF
TRBJ2-4	TRBV11-2	CASSLDLSGQASQYF
TRBJ2-5	TRBV11-2	CASSRTSGGAFETQYF
TRBJ2-7	TRBV6-5	CASSYSGQGRYEQYF
TRBJ1-1	TRBV25-1	CASSESGAPAEAFF
TRBJ2-7	TRBV4-3	CASSQVGTGGYEQYF
TRBJ2-2	TRBV19	CASTQIANTGELFF
TRBJ2-2	TRBV11-1	CASSSQGSNTGELFF
TRBJ2-7	TRBV27	CASSLGTSGRYYEQYF
TRBJ2-1	TRBV10-3	CAISESESGGGFHEQFF
TRBJ1-2	TRBV6-6	CASSARDRDDGYTF
TRBJ2-1	TRBV7-9	CASSPRGLASNEQFF
TRBJ1-2	TRBV19	CASSDRGDYGYTF
TRBJ1-5	TRBV10-3	CAISERGGQGSNQPQHF
TRBJ1-4	TRBV4-3	CASSTTGQGFSNEKLFF
TRBJ2-2	TRBV18	CASSRTTGELFF
TRBJ2-1	TRBV6-2/TRBV6-3	CASSYSSRGRSSYNEQFF
TRBJ1-6	TRBV15	CATSKPGGQGPLHF
TRBJ2-2	TRBV15	CATSWSGDTGELFF